The rows below give T cell receptor beta chains drawn from one sample of a study of shared clonotypes between healthy human individuals. Some clones are missing from TCRdb's copy, which holds only in-frame ones; the method was immunoSEQ multiplex PCR. Here the sample spans around 1 million clones, around 80% being singletons. Sequenced input: memory CD4+ T cells sorted from blood. The receptors here all came from a man between 18 and 29 years old in good health. Each CDR3 is given with its conserved first and last residue. Each record gives: V gene, clone size, D gene, J gene, CDR3 protein, CDR3 DNA. D genes are given only for firm matches. For some rows the clone size is stated as once, few or many, or as a class when expanded; others skip it.

TRBV7-2	.	TRBD2	TRBJ2-3	CASSPRTSGNTDTQYF	TGTGCCAGCAGCCCCCGGACTAGCGGTAACACAGATACGCAGTATTTT
TRBV5-1	.	TRBD2	TRBJ2-1	CASSLRRGANEQFF	TGCGCCAGCAGCTTACGGCGGGGGGCAAATGAGCAGTTCTTC
TRBV30	few	.	TRBJ2-3	CALLDIRKPTDTQYF	TGTGCCCTACTGGATATTAGGAAACCTACAGATACGCAGTATTTT
TRBV30	.	TRBD2	TRBJ2-7	CAWSKVGREGLGEQYF	TGTGCCTGGAGTAAGGTTGGGCGGGAGGGCCTTGGCGAGCAGTACTTC
TRBV9	once	.	TRBJ2-1	CASSVVGRGRYNEQFF	TGTGCCAGCAGCGTAGTCGGAAGGGGGAGATACAATGAGCAGTTCTTC
TRBV19	.	TRBD2	TRBJ2-1	CASSYNKLANEQFF	TGTGCCAGTAGTTATAACAAACTAGCGAATGAGCAGTTCTTC
TRBV7-2	.	.	TRBJ2-7	CASSSNVYQSSGHEQYF	TGTGCCAGCAGCTCAAACGTCTATCAATCGTCAGGCCACGAGCAGTACTTC
TRBV5-5	.	TRBD1	TRBJ2-5	CASSFRQGWETQYF	TGTGCCAGCAGCTTTAGACAGGGGTGGGAGACCCAGTACTTC
TRBV29-1	few	.	TRBJ1-1	CSVGRNTEAFF	TGCAGCGTCGGGAGGAACACTGAAGCTTTCTTT
TRBV5-4	.	TRBD1	TRBJ1-2	CASSSRDSPPFYGYTF	TGTGCCAGCAGCTCCCGGGACAGCCCCCCATTCTATGGCTACACCTTC
TRBV7-9	.	.	TRBJ1-1	CASSFGTNTEAFF	TGTGCCAGCAGCTTTGGGACGAACACTGAAGCTTTCTTT
TRBV27	.	.	TRBJ1-5	CASSFRGMGNQPQHF	TGTGCCAGCAGTTTTCGGGGGATGGGCAATCAGCCCCAGCATTTT
TRBV7-9	.	.	TRBJ2-2	CASSSQTGLSPGELFF	TGTGCCAGCAGCAGTCAGACAGGTTTAAGTCCCGGGGAGCTGTTTTTT
TRBV30	once	TRBD2	TRBJ2-5	CAWSVMRGQETQYF	TGTGCCTGGAGTGTAATGCGGGGGCAAGAGACCCAGTACTTC
TRBV29-1	.	.	TRBJ2-5	CSVPKGTETQYF	TGCAGCGTTCCAAAGGGAACCGAGACCCAGTACTTC
TRBV5-1	.	.	TRBJ1-5	CASSPEGGSNQPQHF	TGCGCCAGCAGCCCCGAAGGAGGAAGCAATCAGCCCCAGCATTTT
TRBV10-3	.	.	TRBJ1-1	CAISELAGIAEAFF	TGTGCCATCAGTGAGTTAGCTGGGATCGCTGAAGCTTTCTTT
TRBV19	.	TRBD1	TRBJ2-6	CASSSDRGYGANVLTF	TGTGCCAGTAGTAGCGACAGGGGGTATGGGGCCAACGTCCTGACTTTC
TRBV15	many	TRBD1	TRBJ1-2	CATSVRGLGYTF	TGTGCCACCAGCGTCAGGGGGCTCGGCTACACCTTC
TRBV27	.	.	TRBJ2-7	CASSWAHEQYF	TGTGCCAGCAGCTGGGCCCACGAGCAGTACTTC
TRBV10-3	.	TRBD2	TRBJ2-4	CAISESGSRINIQYF	TGTGCCATCAGTGAGAGCGGGAGTCGAATAAACATTCAGTACTTC
TRBV7-9	.	.	TRBJ2-5	CASSSGQSTRETQYF	TGTGCCAGCAGCTCTGGACAGTCTACGAGGGAGACCCAGTACTTC
TRBV29-1	.	.	TRBJ1-2	CSVSQANYGYTF	TGCAGCGTTTCACAGGCTAACTATGGCTACACCTTC
TRBV7-9	.	.	TRBJ1-5	CASSLPGQPQHF	TGTGCCAGCAGCTTACCCGGCCAGCCCCAGCATTTT
TRBV7-2	.	.	TRBJ1-2	CASSLRDYSYGYTF	TGTGCCAGCAGCCTCCGGGACTATTCCTATGGCTACACCTTC
TRBV6-1	.	TRBD1	TRBJ1-2	CASSERHRGSYGYTF	TGTGCCAGCAGTGAGAGACACAGGGGGAGCTATGGCTACACCTTC
TRBV18	.	.	TRBJ2-7	CASSPSGTQSYEQYF	TGTGCCAGCTCACCATCGGGGACCCAATCCTACGAGCAGTACTTC
TRBV6-6	once	.	TRBJ2-5	CASRALVETQYF	TGTGCCAGCCGCGCTTTAGTGGAGACCCAGTACTTC
TRBV30	.	.	TRBJ1-1	CAWSVRVLGTEAFF	TGTGCCTGGAGTGTTAGGGTGCTTGGGACTGAAGCTTTCTTT
TRBV6-5	once	.	TRBJ1-6	CASSETVRSPLHF	TGTGCCAGCAGCGAGACAGTGCGCTCACCCCTCCACTTT
TRBV2	many	TRBD1	TRBJ2-1	CASSELQGASYNEQFF	TGTGCCAGCAGTGAACTACAGGGGGCCTCCTACAATGAGCAGTTCTTC
TRBV11-2	.	TRBD2	TRBJ2-7	CASSLRGDHEQYF	TGTGCCAGCAGCTTACGGGGGGACCACGAGCAGTACTTC
TRBV7-7	.	.	TRBJ2-5	CASSSRPGAGTQYF	TGTGCTAGCAGCTCCCGACCGGGGGCAGGGACCCAGTACTTC
TRBV7-3	many	TRBD1	TRBJ1-6	CASSSGQYNSPLHF	TGTGCCAGCAGCTCGGGACAGTATAATTCACCCCTCCACTTT
TRBV21-1	few	.	TRBJ1-6	CASSKIHLWVQDSPLHF	TGTGCCAGCAGCAAGATTCACCTATGGGTTCAGGATTCACCCCTCCACTTT
TRBV9	.	.	TRBJ2-3	CASSKQGSGTDTQYF	TGTGCCAGCAGCAAACAGGGCTCCGGCACAGATACGCAGTATTTT
TRBV4-1	.	.	TRBJ1-2	CASSQSGGRVGYTF	TGCGCCAGCAGCCAATCCGGGGGGCGGGTTGGCTACACCTTC
TRBV10-3	.	TRBD1	TRBJ1-2	CAISDRGGNGYTF	TGTGCCATCAGTGACCGAGGGGGCAATGGCTACACCTTC
TRBV7-2	.	.	TRBJ2-2	CASSVSGTLNTGELFF	TGTGCCAGCAGCGTCTCCGGGACTTTGAACACCGGGGAGCTGTTTTTT
TRBV2	.	.	TRBJ2-3	CASMPQGTDTQYF	TGTGCCAGCATGCCCCAGGGCACAGATACGCAGTATTTT
TRBV5-1	.	TRBD2	TRBJ2-7	CASSFSGRAPYEQYF	TGCGCCAGCAGCTTTAGCGGGAGGGCCCCCTACGAGCAGTACTTC
TRBV2	.	.	TRBJ2-7	CASRPQVGEQYF	TGTGCCAGCAGACCCCAGGTCGGCGAGCAGTACTTC
TRBV10-3	.	.	TRBJ1-6	CAIRETGINSPLHF	TGTGCCATCAGGGAGACCGGAATAAATTCACCCCTCCACTTT
TRBV30	few	.	TRBJ2-3	CAWSFQGGEADTQYF	TGTGCCTGGAGTTTTCAGGGCGGTGAAGCAGATACGCAGTATTTT
TRBV7-2	few	TRBD2	TRBJ2-2	CAGTSGNTGELFF	TGTGCGGGGACTAGCGGAAACACCGGGGAGCTGTTTTTT
TRBV9	.	.	TRBJ2-2	CASSVRNRGTGELFF	TGTGCCAGCAGCGTACGGAACCGCGGGACCGGGGAGCTGTTTTTT
TRBV18	.	TRBD1	TRBJ1-1	CASSPNHGQGNTEAFF	TGTGCCAGCTCACCGAACCACGGACAGGGGAACACTGAAGCTTTCTTT
TRBV28	.	TRBD1	TRBJ1-3	CASSLQGRNTIYF	TGTGCCAGCAGCCTACAGGGGCGAAACACCATATATTTT
TRBV7-9	few	TRBD1	TRBJ1-2	CASSFGQGGKNGYTF	TGTGCCAGCAGCTTTGGACAGGGTGGGAAGAATGGCTACACCTTC
TRBV4-1	.	TRBD2	TRBJ2-3	CASSHPGGAGLREGPGSDTQYF	TGCGCCAGCAGCCATCCGGGGGGCGCGGGGTTGCGGGAGGGCCCAGGGTCAGATACGCAGTATTTT
TRBV5-4	.	.	TRBJ2-2	CASSSDRAGVFGELFF	TGTGCCAGCAGCTCCGACAGGGCGGGGGTTTTCGGGGAGCTGTTTTTT
TRBV10-3	.	.	TRBJ1-2	CAISESRRLNYGYTF	TGTGCCATCAGTGAGTCGAGGCGGCTTAACTATGGCTACACCTTC
TRBV6-6	.	.	TRBJ1-4	CASSPGTSTNEKLFF	TGTGCCAGCAGTCCTGGGACCTCAACTAATGAAAAACTGTTTTTT
TRBV28	.	TRBD1	TRBJ1-2	CASNPGARRTGSNYTF	TGTGCCAGCAATCCGGGGGCCCGGCGGACAGGGAGCAACTACACCTTC
TRBV21-1	.	.	TRBJ2-4	CASRRGLAIGQNIQYF	TGTGCCAGCCGCCGGGGACTAGCAATCGGGCAAAACATTCAGTACTTC